A single sample gave rise to the 23 T cell receptor beta chains below, sequenced in a study of blood T cell repertoires in COVID-19. Measured with immunoSEQ multiplex PCR; TCRdb has only the in-frame clones, and not every one. The sample gives about 56,000 clones, about 88% of which show up once; around 46% is in the top ten. Sample: peripheral blood. Receptor source: a woman in her sixties or seventies with COVID-19, enrolled during active disease.

This chain uses TRBV7-2 with TRBJ1-4; TRBD1 agrees at 8 bases. V dropped 5 bases and J dropped 8; count of bases not matched to a gene: 7. There are 14 residues in the CDR3. CDR1 and CDR2 (germline): SGHTA, FQGNSA. The CDR3 DNA reads as TGTGCCAGCAGCATTCGGACAGGGCGGGAAAAACTGTTTTTT. It specifies CASSIRTGREKLFF.

The chain is built from TRBV19 and TRBJ1-6, with TRBD1 identical over 10 bases. CDR1 and CDR2 (germline): LNHDA, SQIVND (reference sequence). The CDR3 contains 13 residues. Trimming cost V 8 bases and J 7 bases; bases outside gene matches: 2. The CDR3 reads CASGQGVNSPLHF. The CDR3 DNA sequence: TGTGCCAGTGGACAGGGGGTAAATTCACCCCTCCACTTT.

The chain combines TRBV29-1 with TRBJ2-1; perhaps TRBD2 as D (5 bases). Germline-derived CDR1 and CDR2 are SQVTM and ANQGSEA. The V and J ends lost 4 bases and 4 bases respectively, with 14 bases between them. The CDR3 is 14 amino acids. The CDR3, as DNA: TGCAGCGTTGCCCCACTACTAGGATACAATGAGCAGTTCTTC. Translation gives CSVAPLLGYNEQFF.

This clone was seen a few times. The genes are TRBV13 and TRBJ2-1; TRBD2 is a possible D gene (5 bases). This CDR3 has 12 residues. Germline values: CDR1 PRHDT, CDR2 FYEKMQ (reference sequence). The ends were cut back, 5 bases at V and 7 bases at J, with 9 bases in the middle. CDR3 residues: CASSVTRNEQFF. In DNA, the CDR3 is TGTGCCAGCAGCGTTACTAGGAATGAGCAGTTCTTC.

The chain links TRBV19 to TRBJ2-5, with D possibly being TRBD1 (7 bases). The CDR3 spans 16 residues. Germline V gives CDR1 LNHDA, CDR2 SQIVND (reference sequence). Trimming removed 5 bases at V and 3 bases at J, with 19 bases between. This CDR3 is CASSDQGGVWKETQYF. In DNA form, the CDR3 reads TGTGCCAGTAGTGACCAGGGGGGCGTCTGGAAAGAGACCCAGTACTTC.

This chain joins TRBV7-8 and TRBJ2-1, with 8 bases identical to TRBD2. After removal of 4 bases from V and 2 bases from J, the junction contained 10 bases not matched to a gene. Germline CDR1 is SGHVS and CDR2 is FQNEAQ. CDR3 length: 17 amino acids. The CDR3, as DNA: TGTGCCAGCAGCTCCCCCTCCTCGGGGGGGCCCTACAATGAGCAGTTCTTC. The encoded protein is CASSSPSSGGPYNEQFF.

V gene TRBV18 combines with J gene TRBJ2-7, with TRBD2 matching over 8 bases. Looked up from germline, CDR1 is KGHSH and CDR2 is LQKENI. After removal of 1 base from V and 5 bases from J, the junction contained 4 bases not matched to a gene. The CDR3 loop spans 14 amino acids. Written as DNA, the CDR3 is TGTGCCAGCTCACCACAGCGGGAGAGACACGAGCAGTACTTC. It encodes CASSPQRERHEQYF.

The chain employs TRBV19 and TRBJ1-4, with no clear D. CDR1 LNHDA and CDR2 SQIVND come from the germline V gene (reference sequence). V was pared by 5 bases and J by 5 bases, with 12 bases between. The CDR3 has 14 amino acids. The CDR3 protein is CASSDFAKNEKLFF. The CDR3 DNA follows: TGTGCCAGTAGTGACTTCGCGAAGAATGAAAAACTGTTTTTT.

The chain recombines TRBV18 with TRBJ1-6; no clear D gene. CDR1 and CDR2 from the germline V gene are KGHSH and LQKENI. V dropped 2 bases and J dropped 6 bases, with 11 bases sitting between them. This CDR3 spans 15 amino acids. The CDR3 here is CASSPSQTLNSPLHF. The CDR3 nucleotides read TGTGCCAGCTCACCAAGCCAGACTCTTAATTCACCCCTCCACTTT.

The chain couples TRBV7-2 to TRBJ1-6, with 11 positions matching TRBD1. This CDR3 has 15 residues. CDR1 and CDR2 from the germline V gene are SGHTA and FQGNSA. V was clipped by 4 bases and J by 10 bases; unmatched bases: 6. The CDR3 coding sequence is TGTGCCAGCAGCTCCTGGACAGGGGGCGAATCACCCCTCCACTTT. This translates into CASSSWTGGESPLHF.

The chain carries TRBV4-2 and TRBJ1-2; D is unclear. Per germline, CDR1 LGHNA and CDR2 YNFKEQ. V lost 4 bases and J lost 6, with 15 bases in between. This CDR3 comprises 14 residues. The CDR3 coding sequence is TGTGCCAGCAGCCCCATCGGCAGGTCCCATGGCTACACCTTC. Its protein is CASSPIGRSHGYTF.

The chain couples TRBV19 to TRBJ2-5; tentative D call: TRBD2 (6 bases). This CDR3 contains 14 residues. Trimming took off 7 bases at V and 4 bases at J, with 16 bases between the two ends. Germline V gives CDR1 LNHDA, CDR2 SQIVND (reference sequence). CDR3 sequence: CASTPGGARETQYF. The CDR3 DNA follows: TGTGCCAGTACCCCCGGCGGGGCGCGAGAGACCCAGTACTTC.

This chain connects TRBV12-3 or TRBV12-4 to TRBJ1-2, with 7 bases identical to TRBD1. V was pared by 8 bases and J by 8 bases, with 5 bases of the junction left unmatched. This CDR3 region has 11 residues. Written as DNA, the CDR3 is TGTGCCAGCGGATACAGGGGCGGCTACACCTTC. This sequence encodes CASGYRGGYTF.

This clone was detected once. CDR3 sequence (DNA): TGTGCCAGCAGCCCAGGGGGCCAGGGTTTGATCTACGAGCAGTACTTC. Translating it yields CASSPGGQGLIYEQYF. The V call is TRBV5-6, the J call TRBJ2-7, with 8 bases fitting TRBD1. V trimming: 4 bases; J trimming: 3 bases; junction bases outside the gene matches: 12. CDR1 and CDR2 from the germline V gene are SGHDT and YYEEEE. The CDR3 contains 16 residues.

The gene calls are TRBV6-5 and TRBJ1-4, with D maybe TRBD1 (5 bases). Germline lookup yields CDR1 MNHEY and CDR2 SVGAGI. There are 14 residues in the CDR3. V was trimmed by 8 bases and J by 0 bases, leaving 10 bases between them. The CDR3 region has the DNA TGTGCCAGCCAGGGTCATGCAACTAATGAAAAACTGTTTTTT. It is translated as CASQGHATNEKLFF.

V and J are TRBV29-1 and TRBJ1-1; D gene uncertain. The germline gives CDR1 SQVTM, CDR2 ANQGSEA. The CDR3 runs to 14 residues. V lost 1 base, J lost 1 base, and 10 bases lay in between. The CDR3 protein is CSVEGRHRNTEAFF. The CDR3 region has the DNA TGCAGCGTTGAAGGTAGACACCGGAACACTGAAGCTTTCTTT.

This chain connects TRBV19 to TRBJ2-7; possibly TRBD1 for D (6 bases). This CDR3 is 14 amino acids long. The V end was cut by 4 bases, the J end by 0 bases, with 10 bases between. Germline V gene data show CDR1 as LNHDA and CDR2 as SQIVND (reference sequence). CDR3 sequence reads: CASSSGTISYEQYF. Here the CDR3 DNA reads TGTGCCAGTAGTAGTGGGACAATCTCCTACGAGCAGTACTTC. The entire variable domain, with the rest obtained from reference TRBV19 and TRBJ2-7, is as follows: DGGITQSPKYLFRKEGQNVTLSCEQNLNHDAMYWYRQDPGQGLRLIYYSQIVNDFQKGDIAEGYSVSREKKESFPLTVTSAQKNPTAFYLCASSSGTISYEQYFGPGTRLTVT.

The chain recombines TRBV7-9 with TRBJ1-1; 9 bases fit TRBD1. The V and J ends lost 4 bases and 0 bases, in that order; junction bases with no gene match: 9. Germline-derived CDR1 and CDR2 are SEHNR and FQNEAQ (reference sequence). This CDR3 spans 17 amino acids. The CDR3 loop reads CASSYTGGPPMNTEAFF. The CDR3 bases are TGTGCCAGCAGCTACACAGGGGGCCCCCCGATGAACACTGAAGCTTTCTTT.

The genes are TRBV4-1 and TRBJ2-7; tentative D call: TRBD1 (5 bases). Trimming left V 1 base short and J 3 bases short, with 10 bases between. Germline V CDR1 and CDR2: MGHRA, YSYEKL. This CDR3 is 14 amino acids long. The CDR3 reads CASSQGTPGYEQYF. In DNA form, the CDR3 reads TGCGCCAGCAGCCAAGGGACACCAGGCTACGAGCAGTACTTC.

This rearrangement joins TRBV28 to TRBJ2-1; D unresolved. This CDR3 spans 17 amino acids. Deletions cut 3 bases from V and 1 base from J, with 16 bases between. The V gene's germline CDR1 is MDHEN and CDR2 SYDVKM. The CDR3 reads CASSFLPVTRSYNEQFF. The CDR3 DNA sequence: TGTGCCAGCAGTTTTCTTCCCGTGACAAGATCCTACAATGAGCAGTTCTTC.

CDR3 nucleotides: TGTGCCAGCAGTTTCCTAATAGGTAGCGGGGGGCTGACAGATACGCAGTATTTT. Its protein product is CASSFLIGSGGLTDTQYF. The V call is TRBV6-2 or TRBV6-3, the J call TRBJ2-3; 10 nucleotides line up with TRBD2. The junction had 13 bases not matched to a gene; V was cut back by 4 bases and J by 3 bases. Germline V CDR1 and CDR2: MNHEY, SVGEGT. The CDR3 totals 18 residues.

The chain carries TRBV21-1 and TRBJ1-5; TRBD1, the table's D call, was not compared with the DNA. TRBV21-1 is a pseudogene segment. The CDR3 covers 9 residues. CDR3 in DNA: TGTACAGAGAATCAGCCCCAGCATTTT. Translated: CTENQPQHF.

J is TRBJ1-5 and V is TRBV5-6; maybe TRBD1 (6 bases). Germline CDR1 SGHDT, CDR2 YYEEEE. This CDR3 comprises 17 residues. V lost 2 bases, J lost 2 bases, and 17 bases lay in between. In DNA, the CDR3 is TGTGCCAGCAGCTTAATGGCAGGGGTACGCGGCAATCAGCCCCAGCATTTT. Encoded protein: CASSLMAGVRGNQPQHF.